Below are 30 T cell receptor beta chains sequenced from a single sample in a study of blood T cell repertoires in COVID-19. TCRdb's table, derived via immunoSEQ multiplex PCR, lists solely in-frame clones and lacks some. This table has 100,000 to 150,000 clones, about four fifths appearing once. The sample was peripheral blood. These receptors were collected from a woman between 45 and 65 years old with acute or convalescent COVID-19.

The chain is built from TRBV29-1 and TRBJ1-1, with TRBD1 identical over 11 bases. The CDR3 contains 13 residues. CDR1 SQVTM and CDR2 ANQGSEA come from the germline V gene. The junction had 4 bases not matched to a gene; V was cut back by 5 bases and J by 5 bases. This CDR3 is CSVRTGGVTEAFF. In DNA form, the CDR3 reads TGCAGCGTTAGGACAGGGGGCGTAACTGAAGCTTTCTTT.

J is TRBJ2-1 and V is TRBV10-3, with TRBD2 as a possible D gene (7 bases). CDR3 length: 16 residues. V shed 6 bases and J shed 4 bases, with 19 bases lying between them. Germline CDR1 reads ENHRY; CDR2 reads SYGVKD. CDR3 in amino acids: CAISNQAGHLYNEQFF. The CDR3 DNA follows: TGTGCCATCAGCAATCAAGCGGGACACCTGTACAATGAGCAGTTCTTC.

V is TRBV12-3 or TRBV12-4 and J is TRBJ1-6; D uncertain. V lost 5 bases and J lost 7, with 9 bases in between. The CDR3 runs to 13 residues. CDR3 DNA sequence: TGTGCCAGCAGTCCCCTCACAAATTCACCCCTCCACTTT. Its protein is CASSPLTNSPLHF.

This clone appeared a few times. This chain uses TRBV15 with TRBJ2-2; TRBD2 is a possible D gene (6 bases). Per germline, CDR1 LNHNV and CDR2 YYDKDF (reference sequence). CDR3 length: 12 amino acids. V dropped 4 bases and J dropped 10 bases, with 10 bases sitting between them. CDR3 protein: CATSIREEELFF. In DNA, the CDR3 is TGTGCCACCAGCATAAGGGAGGAGGAGCTGTTTTTT.

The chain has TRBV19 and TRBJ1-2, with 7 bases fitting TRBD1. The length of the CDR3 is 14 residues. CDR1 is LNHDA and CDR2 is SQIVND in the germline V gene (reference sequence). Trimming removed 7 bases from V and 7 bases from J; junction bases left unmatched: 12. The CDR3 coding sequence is TGTGCCAGTACCCCGACAGGGAGCGCAAGTGGCTACACCTTC. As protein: CASTPTGSASGYTF.

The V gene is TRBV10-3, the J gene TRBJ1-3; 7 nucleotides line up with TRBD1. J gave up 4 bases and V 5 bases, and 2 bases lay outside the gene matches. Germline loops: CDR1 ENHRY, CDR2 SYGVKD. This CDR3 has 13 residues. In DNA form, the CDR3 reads TGTGCCATCAGTCCGACAGGGGGAAACACCATATATTTT. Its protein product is CAISPTGGNTIYF.

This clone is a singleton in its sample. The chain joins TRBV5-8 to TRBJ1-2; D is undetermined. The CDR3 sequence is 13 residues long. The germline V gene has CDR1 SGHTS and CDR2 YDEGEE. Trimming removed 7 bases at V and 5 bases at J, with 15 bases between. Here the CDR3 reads CASPPPGRYGYTF. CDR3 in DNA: TGTGCCAGCCCCCCGCCAGGAAGATATGGCTACACCTTC.

CDR3: CASRPDPGATNEKLFF. The CDR3 DNA is TGTGCCAGCAGGCCCGACCCCGGGGCAACTAATGAAAAACTGTTTTTT. This rearrangement joins TRBV5-5 to TRBJ1-4; no clear D. The germline CDR1 and CDR2 sequences are SGHKS and YYEKEE (reference sequence). The V and J ends lost 5 bases and 0 bases respectively, with 14 bases between them. The CDR3 loop spans 16 amino acids.

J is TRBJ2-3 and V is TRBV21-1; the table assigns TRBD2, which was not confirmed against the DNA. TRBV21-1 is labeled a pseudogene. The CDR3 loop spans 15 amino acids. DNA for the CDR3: TGTGCCAGCAGCAAATGCAAGCCCCCGAGGGATACGCAGTATTTT. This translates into CASSKCKPPRDTQYF.

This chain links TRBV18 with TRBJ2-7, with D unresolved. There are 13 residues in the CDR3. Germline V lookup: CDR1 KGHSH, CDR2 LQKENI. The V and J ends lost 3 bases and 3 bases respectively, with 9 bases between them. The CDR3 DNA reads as TGTGCCAGCTCACCGCGACACCTCTACGAGCAGTACTTC. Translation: CASSPRHLYEQYF.

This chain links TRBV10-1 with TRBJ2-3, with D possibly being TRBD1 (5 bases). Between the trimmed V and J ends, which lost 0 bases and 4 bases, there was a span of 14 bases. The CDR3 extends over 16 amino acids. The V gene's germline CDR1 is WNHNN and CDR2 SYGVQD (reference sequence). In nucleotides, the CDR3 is TGCGCCAGCAGTGAGTCGACTCCAGGGTCCGCAGATACGCAGTATTTT. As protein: CASSESTPGSADTQYF.

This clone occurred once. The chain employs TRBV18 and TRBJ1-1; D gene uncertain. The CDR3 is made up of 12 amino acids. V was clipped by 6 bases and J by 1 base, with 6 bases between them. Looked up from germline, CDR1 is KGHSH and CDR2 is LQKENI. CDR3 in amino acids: CASSAGNTEAFF. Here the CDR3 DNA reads TGTGCCAGCTCGGCAGGGAACACTGAAGCTTTCTTT.

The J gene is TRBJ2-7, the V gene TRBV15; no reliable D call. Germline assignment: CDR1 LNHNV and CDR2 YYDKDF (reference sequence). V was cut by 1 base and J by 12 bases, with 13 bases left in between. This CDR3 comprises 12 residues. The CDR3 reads CATSRGNERMYF. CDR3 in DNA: TGTGCCACCAGCAGAGGGAACGAGCGCATGTACTTC.

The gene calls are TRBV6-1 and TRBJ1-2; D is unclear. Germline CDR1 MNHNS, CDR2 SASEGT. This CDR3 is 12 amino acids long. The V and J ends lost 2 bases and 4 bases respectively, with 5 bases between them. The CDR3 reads CASSELRYGYTF. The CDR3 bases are TGTGCCAGCAGTGAACTCCGCTATGGCTACACCTTC.

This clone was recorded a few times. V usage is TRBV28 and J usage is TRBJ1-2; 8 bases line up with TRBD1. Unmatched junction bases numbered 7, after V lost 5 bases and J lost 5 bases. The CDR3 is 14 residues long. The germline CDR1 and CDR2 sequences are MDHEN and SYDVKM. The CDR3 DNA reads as TGTGCCAGCAGTGCCCCTTGGACAGGGTATGGCTACACCTTC. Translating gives CASSAPWTGYGYTF.

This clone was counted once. DNA of the CDR3: TGTGCCAGCAGGAGCCCGGGACTAGCGGGGGGGCCCCATGACAATGAGCAGTTCTTC. Its protein is CASRSPGLAGGPHDNEQFF. This chain connects TRBV6-4 to TRBJ2-1; 16 bases align to TRBD2. Per the germline V gene, CDR1 is MRHNA and CDR2 is SNTAGT. J gave up 5 bases and V 6 bases, and 13 bases lay outside the gene matches. The CDR3 loop spans 19 amino acids.

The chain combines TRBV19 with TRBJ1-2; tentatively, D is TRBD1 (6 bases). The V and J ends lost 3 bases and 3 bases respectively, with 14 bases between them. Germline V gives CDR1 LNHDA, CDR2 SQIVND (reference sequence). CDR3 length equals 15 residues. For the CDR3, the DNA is TGTGCCAGTAGTATGGTGCGGGGGCGGGACTATGGCTACACCTTC. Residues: CASSMVRGRDYGYTF.

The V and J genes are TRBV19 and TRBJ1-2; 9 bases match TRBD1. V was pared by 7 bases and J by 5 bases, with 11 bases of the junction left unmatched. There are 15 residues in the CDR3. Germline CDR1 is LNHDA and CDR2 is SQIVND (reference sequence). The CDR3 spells CASTYTQGASYGYTF. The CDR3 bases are TGTGCCAGTACCTATACACAGGGGGCAAGTTATGGCTACACCTTC. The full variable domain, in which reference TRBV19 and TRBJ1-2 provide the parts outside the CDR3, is DGGITQSPKYLFRKEGQNVTLSCEQNLNHDAMYWYRQDPGQGLRLIYYSQIVNDFQKGDIAEGYSVSREKKESFPLTVTSAQKNPTAFYLCASTYTQGASYGYTFGSGTRLTVV.

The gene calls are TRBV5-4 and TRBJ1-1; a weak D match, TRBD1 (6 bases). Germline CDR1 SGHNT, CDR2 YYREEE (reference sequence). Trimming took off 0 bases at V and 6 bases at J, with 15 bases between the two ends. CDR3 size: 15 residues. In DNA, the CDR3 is TGTGCCAGCAGCTTGGACAGGGTGGCTTCAGCTGAAGCTTTCTTT. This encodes CASSLDRVASAEAFF. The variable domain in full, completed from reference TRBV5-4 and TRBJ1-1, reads ETGVTQSPTHLIKTRGQQVTLRCSSQSGHNTVSWYQQALGQGPQFIFQYYREEENGRGNFPPRFSGLQFPNYSSELNVNALELDDSALYLCASSLDRVASAEAFFGQGTRLTVV.

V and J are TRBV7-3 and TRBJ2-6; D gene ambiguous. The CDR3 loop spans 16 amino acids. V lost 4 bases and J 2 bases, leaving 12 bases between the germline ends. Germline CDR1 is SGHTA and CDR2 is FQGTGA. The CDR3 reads CASSSPGLAGANVLTF. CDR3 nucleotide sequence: TGTGCCAGCAGCTCCCCGGGTTTAGCTGGGGCCAACGTCCTGACTTTC.

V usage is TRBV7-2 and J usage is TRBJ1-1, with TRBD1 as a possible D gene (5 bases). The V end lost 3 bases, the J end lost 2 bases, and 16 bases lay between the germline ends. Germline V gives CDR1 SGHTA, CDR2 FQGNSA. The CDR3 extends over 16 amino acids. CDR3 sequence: CASSLAVGHLNTEAFF. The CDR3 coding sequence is TGTGCCAGCAGCTTGGCAGTGGGGCACCTTAACACTGAAGCTTTCTTT.

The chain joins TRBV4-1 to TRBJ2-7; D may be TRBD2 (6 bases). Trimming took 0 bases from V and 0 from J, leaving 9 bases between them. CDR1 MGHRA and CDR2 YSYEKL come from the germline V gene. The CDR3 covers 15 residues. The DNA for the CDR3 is TGCGCCAGCAGCCAAGATAGCGGATTCTCCTACGAGCAGTACTTC. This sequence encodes CASSQDSGFSYEQYF.

The CDR3 DNA is TGTGCCAGCAGCCAAGGTGGGGCAGGAGGACAGGGGATAAATAATTCACCCCTCCACTTT. Its translation is CASSQGGAGGQGINNSPLHF. J is TRBJ1-6 and V is TRBV3-1 (or the pseudogene TRBV3-2); TRBD1 agrees at 9 bases. The V gene end was trimmed by 1 base and the J gene end by 5 bases; junction bases not matched to a gene: 15. Per germline, CDR1 LGHDT and CDR2 YNNKEL (reference sequence). This CDR3 is built from 20 residues.

Here the CDR3 DNA reads TGTGCCAGCAGTGTGGAACCGGGACATAGCAATCAGCCCCAGCATTTT. This gives the protein CASSVEPGHSNQPQHF. The chain carries TRBV2 and TRBJ1-5, with D perhaps TRBD1 (6 bases). The CDR3 spans 16 residues. V was trimmed by 4 bases and J by 0 bases, leaving 13 bases between them. CDR1 is SNHLY and CDR2 is FYNNEI in the germline V gene.

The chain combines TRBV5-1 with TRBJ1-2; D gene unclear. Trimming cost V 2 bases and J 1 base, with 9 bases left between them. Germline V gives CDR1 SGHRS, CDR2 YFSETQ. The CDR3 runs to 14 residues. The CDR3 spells CASSFNIDNYGYTF. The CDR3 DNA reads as TGCGCCAGCAGCTTTAATATAGATAACTATGGCTACACCTTC.

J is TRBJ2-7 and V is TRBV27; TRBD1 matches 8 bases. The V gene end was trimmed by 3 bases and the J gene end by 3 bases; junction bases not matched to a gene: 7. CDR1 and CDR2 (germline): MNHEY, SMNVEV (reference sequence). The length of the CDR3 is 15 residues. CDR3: CASSLTGDRIYEQYF. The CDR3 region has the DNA TGTGCCAGCAGTTTGACAGGGGACAGAATCTACGAGCAGTACTTC.

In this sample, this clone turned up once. CDR3 bases: TGCAGCGTATCAGGGTTAGGGAACACTGAAGCTTTCTTT. It specifies CSVSGLGNTEAFF. The J gene is TRBJ1-1, the V gene TRBV29-1; D is perhaps TRBD1 (5 bases). Germline V gene data show CDR1 as SQVTM and CDR2 as ANQGSEA. Trimming removed 6 bases from V and 1 base from J, with 12 bases in between. The CDR3 covers 13 residues.

The CDR3 coding sequence is TGTGCCAGCAGCTTTCGACAGACCTTCCCCTACGAGCAGTACTTC. Translated, it gives CASSFRQTFPYEQYF. The V and J genes are TRBV5-4 and TRBJ2-7, with D tentatively TRBD1 (5 bases). CDR3 length equals 15 residues. V was pared by 2 bases and J by 2 bases, with 14 bases between. Germline V gene sequence: CDR1 SGHNT, CDR2 YYREEE (reference sequence).

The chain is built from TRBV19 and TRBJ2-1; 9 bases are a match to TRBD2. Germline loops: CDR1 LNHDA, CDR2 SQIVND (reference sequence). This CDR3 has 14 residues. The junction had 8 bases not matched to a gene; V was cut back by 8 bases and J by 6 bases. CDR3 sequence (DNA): TGTGCCAGTTCGGTAGCGGGGGTGGCCAATGAGCAGTTCTTC. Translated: CASSVAGVANEQFF.

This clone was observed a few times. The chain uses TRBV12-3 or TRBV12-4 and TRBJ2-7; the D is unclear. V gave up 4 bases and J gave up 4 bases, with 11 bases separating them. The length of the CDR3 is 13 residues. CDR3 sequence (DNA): TGTGCCAGCAGTTCCACAACAGAGTACGAGCAGTACTTC. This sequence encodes CASSSTTEYEQYF.